This TCR beta chain comes out of a study of siplizumab effects on memory and regulatory T cells. General study results and limits: With siplizumab, cumulative frequency of CD4+ memory-derived alloreactive sequences dropped significantly.

Details on this clone: Its antigen is not known.

Profiling relied on immunoSEQ multiplex PCR, and the TCRdb table lists in-frame clones only, not all of them. This repertoire shows about 100,000 clones, 92% found once; its top ten account for about 11%. This sequence originates from a human donor in good health. The sequencing input was non-Treg CD4+ T cells sorted from blood.

The CDR3 DNA follows: TGTGCCAGCAGTGCACCGGGACTAGCGCTACAAGAGACCCAGTACTTC. Its translation is CASSAPGLALQETQYF. The V and J genes are TRBV5-4 and TRBJ2-5; 10 bases agree with TRBD2. From germline, CDR1 is SGHNT and CDR2 YYREEE (reference sequence). The length of the CDR3 is 16 residues. Germline trimming cut 5 bases from V and 2 bases from J; bases unmatched to any gene: 9.